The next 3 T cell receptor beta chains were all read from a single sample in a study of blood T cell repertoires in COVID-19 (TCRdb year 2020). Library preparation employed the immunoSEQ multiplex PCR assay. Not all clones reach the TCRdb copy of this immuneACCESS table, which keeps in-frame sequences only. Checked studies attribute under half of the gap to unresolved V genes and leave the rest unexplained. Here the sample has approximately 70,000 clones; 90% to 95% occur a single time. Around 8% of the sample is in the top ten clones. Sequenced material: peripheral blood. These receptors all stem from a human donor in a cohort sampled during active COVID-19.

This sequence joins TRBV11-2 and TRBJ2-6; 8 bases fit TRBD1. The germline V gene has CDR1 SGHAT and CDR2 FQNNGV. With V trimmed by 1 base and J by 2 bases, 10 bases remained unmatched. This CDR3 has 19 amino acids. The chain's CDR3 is CASSLGRTGSNPGANVLTF. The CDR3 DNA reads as TGTGCCAGCAGCTTAGGCCGGACAGGGAGCAACCCTGGGGCCAACGTCCTGACTTTC.

In nucleotides, the CDR3 is TGTGCCAGCAGTGAAGCGCTTCCGGTTCGACAGGCAAATCAGCCCCAGCATTTT. Encoded protein: CASSEALPVRQANQPQHF. This chain links TRBV6-1 with TRBJ1-5; D is possibly TRBD1 (6 bases). This CDR3 region has 18 residues. Germline-derived CDR1 and CDR2 are MNHNS and SASEGT. The germline V and J ends were trimmed by 0 bases and 4 bases, with 19 bases remaining between them.

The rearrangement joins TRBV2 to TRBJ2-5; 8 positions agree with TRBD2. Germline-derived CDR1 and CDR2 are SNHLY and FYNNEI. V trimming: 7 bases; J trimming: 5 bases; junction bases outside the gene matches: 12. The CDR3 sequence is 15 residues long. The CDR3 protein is CASTSGSGTQETQYF. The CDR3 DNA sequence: TGTGCCAGCACCTCTGGTAGCGGGACCCAGGAGACCCAGTACTTC.